One sample yielded the 15 T cell receptor beta chains listed below, sequenced in a study of human T cells and chemical hapten exposure. TCRdb processed the RACE reads anew with MiXCR; each CDR3 protein has one entry. The sample shows about 380,000 distinct CDR3 sequences, over 6% of them seen only once. Documented time point: patch test 2, 6 weeks after DPC sensitization. Treatment indicated: therapeutic diphenylcyclopropenone sensitization with weekly scalp DPC. Sequences were derived from whole blood, sampled in connection with sensitization to the hapten diphenylcyclopropenone (DPC). Receptors originate from a woman under 30 with alopecia areata. Some clones in this sample may be carry-over from other donors' samples.

The chain carries TRBV29-1 and TRBJ2-7, with TRBD1 identical over 7 bases. The CDR3 sequence is 16 residues long. Germline V lookup: CDR1 SQVTM, CDR2 ANQGSEA. With 1 base clipped from V and 0 bases from J, the junction kept 9 bases outside the gene matches. In DNA form, the CDR3 reads TGCAGCGTTGAAGCCCCCGGACAGGAGAGCTCCTACGAGCAGTACTTC. Residues: CSVEAPGQESSYEQYF.

This chain connects TRBV20-1 to TRBJ1-6; D is ambiguous. This CDR3 comprises 15 residues. V was cut by 2 bases and J by 8 bases, with 16 bases left in between. Germline CDR1 DFQATT, CDR2 SNEGSKA (reference sequence). The CDR3 loop is CSARSAGSGDSPLHF. CDR3 coding DNA: TGCAGTGCTAGAAGCGCAGGATCTGGCGATTCACCCCTCCACTTT.

The V gene is TRBV20-1, the J gene TRBJ2-5, with a tentative D call TRBD1 (5 bases). This CDR3 is 12 amino acids long. The V end lost 6 bases, the J end lost 5 bases, and 13 bases lay between the germline ends. Per the germline V gene, CDR1 is DFQATT and CDR2 is SNEGSKA (reference sequence). CDR3 sequence: CSARLQGETQYF. CDR3 DNA: TGCAGTGCAAGACTCCAGGGTGAGACCCAGTACTTC.

The sample holds many counts of this clonotype. The rearrangement joins TRBV5-6 to TRBJ2-7; maybe TRBD2 (5 bases). Germline CDR1 SGHDT, CDR2 YYEEEE. V was pared by 0 bases and J by 1 base, with 8 bases between. The length of the CDR3 is 14 residues. CDR3 sequence reads: CASSLEGGSYEQYF. In DNA, the CDR3 is TGTGCCAGCAGCTTGGAAGGAGGATCCTACGAGCAGTACTTC.

In nucleotides, the CDR3 is TGCAGCGTTGTCTTTTACAATGAGCAGTTCTTC. The encoded protein is CSVVFYNEQFF. The chain combines TRBV29-1 with TRBJ2-1; D unresolved. Per germline, CDR1 SQVTM and CDR2 ANQGSEA. This CDR3 comprises 11 residues. V lost 4 bases and J 4 bases, leaving 5 bases between the germline ends.

The genes are TRBV27 and TRBJ2-3, with D maybe TRBD2 (6 bases). The CDR3 is made up of 13 amino acids. The ends were cut back, 6 bases at V and 3 bases at J, with 10 bases in the middle. The germline V gene has CDR1 MNHEY and CDR2 SMNVEV (reference sequence). The CDR3 DNA reads TGTGCCAGCAGGGGACTGACTACAGATACGCAGTATTTT. It encodes CASRGLTTDTQYF.

This clonotype was observed a handful of times. The rearrangement uses TRBV12-3 or TRBV12-4 and TRBJ1-5; 8 bases are a match to TRBD1. CDR3 length: 14 residues. V shed 1 base, J shed 7 bases, and the junction held 3 bases outside the gene matches. The CDR3 nucleotides read TGTGCCAGCAGTTTAGACAGGGGGTTCCAGCCCCAGCATTTT. This encodes CASSLDRGFQPQHF.

This clonotype was seen only a few times. V gene TRBV6-2 or TRBV6-3 combines with J gene TRBJ2-7; TRBD2 aligns across 8 bases. The CDR3 totals 13 residues. J gave up 2 bases and V 7 bases, and 4 bases lay outside the gene matches. The V gene's germline CDR1 is MNHEY and CDR2 SVGEGT. Written as DNA, the CDR3 is TGTGCCAGCAAAAGCGGGAGCCCCTACGAGCAGTACTTC. Its translation: CASKSGSPYEQYF.

A remark on this clonotype: With a much larger clone just one base away, this may be a read error. The rearrangement joins TRBV6-2 or TRBV6-3 to TRBJ1-5; tentative D call: TRBD1 (6 bases). Germline loops: CDR1 MNHEY, CDR2 SVGEGT. The CDR3 covers 16 residues. The V gene lost 5 bases and the J gene lost 2 bases, with 16 bases spanning the gap. The DNA for the CDR3 is TGTGCCAGCAGTCGAATGATGACAGGATGCAATCAGCCCCAGCATTTT. As protein: CASSRMMTGCNQPQHF.

The rearrangement uses TRBV4-3 and TRBJ2-3; 13 nucleotides align to TRBD2. CDR1 and CDR2 (germline): LGHNA, YSLEER. The CDR3 has 16 residues. The V segment lost 4 bases and the J segment 5 bases; nucleotides outside the gene matches: 6. CDR3 in amino acids: CASSRLLAGGRDTQYF. Here the CDR3 DNA reads TGCGCCAGCAGCCGATTACTAGCGGGGGGGAGAGATACGCAGTATTTT.

This clonotype was detected many times. The chain employs TRBV2 and TRBJ1-5; D is unclear. CDR3 length equals 14 residues. V shed 3 bases and J shed 0 bases, with 6 bases lying between them. CDR1 and CDR2 (germline): SNHLY, FYNNEI. CDR3 in amino acids: CASSELNSNQPQHF. CDR3 sequence (DNA): TGTGCCAGCAGTGAGCTCAATAGCAATCAGCCCCAGCATTTT.

A few counts support this clonotype. This sequence joins TRBV20-1 and TRBJ2-3; D is undetermined. Germline V gene lookup returns CDR1 DFQATT and CDR2 SNEGSKA (reference sequence). The length of the CDR3 is 14 residues. The V and J ends lost 1 base and 2 bases respectively, with 10 bases between them. In DNA, the CDR3 is TGCAGTGCTAGAGTAGCTCGGCACACAGATACGCAGTATTTT. The encoded protein is CSARVARHTDTQYF.

This clonotype was counted only a few times. The chain couples TRBV27 to TRBJ2-7; possibly TRBD1 or TRBD2 for D (5 bases each). There are 13 residues in the CDR3. Per germline, CDR1 MNHEY and CDR2 SMNVEV (reference sequence). V was cut by 9 bases and J by 2 bases, with 14 bases left in between. Here the CDR3 DNA reads TGTGCCAGTCAGGGAGACGGAGCCTACGAGCAGTACTTC. This translates into CASQGDGAYEQYF.

Details on this clonotype: One end of the junction does not line up with germline, which may come from a read error. The genes are TRBV27 and TRBJ2-6, with a weak D call TRBD1 (5 bases). Germline loops: CDR1 MNHEY, CDR2 SMNVEV (reference sequence). This CDR3 has 15 amino acids. The CDR3 spells CASTKDSTGANVLTF. CDR3 in DNA: TGTGCAAGCACTAAAGACAGCACTGGGGCCAACGTCCTGACTTTC.

This clonotype was observed a few times. This chain links TRBV12-3 or TRBV12-4 with TRBJ2-7; D may be TRBD1 (5 bases). CDR3 length: 11 amino acids. V was trimmed by 4 bases and J by 6 bases, leaving 7 bases between them. The CDR3 region is CASSSTAEQYF. CDR3 DNA: TGTGCCAGCAGTTCGACAGCCGAGCAGTACTTC.